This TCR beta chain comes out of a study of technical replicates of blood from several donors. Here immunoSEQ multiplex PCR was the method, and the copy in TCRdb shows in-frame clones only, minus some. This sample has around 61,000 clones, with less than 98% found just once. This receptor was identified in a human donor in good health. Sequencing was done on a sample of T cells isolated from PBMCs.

The CDR3 sequence: CAWSVSRLEQYF. CDR3 in DNA: TGTGCCTGGAGTGTTAGCCGCCTCGAGCAGTACTTC. This chain uses TRBV30 with TRBJ2-7; D is unresolved. The CDR3 is made up of 12 amino acids. The V and J ends lost 0 bases and 6 bases respectively, with 9 bases between them. CDR1 is GTSNPN and CDR2 is SVGIG in the germline V gene (reference sequence).